This T cell receptor beta chain was profiled in a study of identifying expanded T cells in peripheral blood (dated by TCRdb to about 2019). Looking at the study overall: Separate aliquots of the same genomic DNA pool were sequenced to produce technical replicates, and four replicates were compared in pairs.

Remarks on this clone: What this receptor recognizes is not known. No base-level quality is on record; no much larger clone is a single base apart.

TCRbeta CDR3 regions were profiled by bias-controlled multiplex PCR amplification of genomic DNA with the immunoSEQ Assay. The original pipeline was this. The absolute abundance of each unique TCRbeta CDR3 region was quantified after sequences were collapsed and filtered. Differential abundance was tested with two models: a binomial (Fisher-equivalent) model and a beta-binomial model that adds time-dependent variance fitted from healthy donors. Clones with fewer than 5 combined templates were removed, and a clone was called differentially abundant if the clone's Benjamini-Hochberg FDR was below 0.01. The form v = (b*log(k)+a)^2 was used to model beta-binomial variance as a function of total template count across the two samples. TCRdb re-hosts the immuneACCESS table, in-frame sequences only. Its copies lack some clones; in the studies checked, an unresolved V gene accounts for under half of them, and the cause for the rest is not known. The V and J calls and clone size are taken from that table; D and trimming were inferred from the DNA. The sample includes approximately 50,000 clones, with around 82% observed a single time. The top ten clones comprise 13% to 15% of the sample.

The investigation overall reported the following: The binomial model flagged 0.9 to 1.5 differentially abundant clones between technical replicates, compared with approximately 15 over approximately 2 weeks and about 20 over roughly 4 weeks. Across all healthy-donor time intervals, the beta-binomial model significantly cut both the number of clones called differentially abundant and the false-positive rate. Variance in clone template counts between approximately two-week samples significantly increased with total template count across all healthy donors. The authors expected that over much longer intervals, such as months to years, biological variance in healthy repertoires might increase even further.

During the collection period, no immune events, such as infections, were documented for the healthy donors. Blood repertoires from healthy donors were used as a training cohort for calibrating time-dependent variance in a beta-binomial model of differential abundance of T-cell clones. The training cohort was composed of approximately 10 healthy donors, 3 female and 7 male. The donors were between roughly 29 and 65 years old, with an average age of 43 years. Obtained from a commercial supplier, whole blood was collected from each healthy donor at three time points set around 13 days apart. For immunosequencing, genomic DNA was extracted from unsorted whole blood. From the cysteine through the phenylalanine, the CDR3 covers 16 amino acids. Only the CDR3 part of the read is kept: 48 bases, read in frame from the first base. The germline V gene supplies CDR1 LGHNA and CDR2 YSLEER. V is trimmed back by 4 bases and J by 2 bases, and the junction contains 9 bases that no gene match accounts for.

This sequence uses TRBV4-3 and TRBJ1-2; 8 of the junction bases match TRBD1. This clonotype was sampled from a person between 18 and 70 years old in good health. Sequencing was done on a sample of blood. The bases read TGCGCCAGCAGCCCAAACCCCGGGACAGGAAACTATGGCTACACCTTC. This codes for CASSPNPGTGNYGYTF.